The next 5 T cell receptor beta chains were all read from a single sample in a study of T cell responses to AZD1222 COVID-19 vaccine. Sequenced by immunoSEQ multiplex PCR; TCRdb stores in-frame clones only, minus some. The sample holds around 70,000 clones, more than 75% seen once. Sequencing used peripheral blood, obtained 28 days after the second dose of the MenACWY control vaccine. The source is an adult who received the MenACWY meningococcal vaccine as a control.

J is TRBJ1-2 and V is TRBV9; unclear D gene. V gave up 3 bases and J gave up 7 bases, with 22 bases separating them. This CDR3 is 16 amino acids long. The V gene's germline CDR1 is SGDLS and CDR2 YYNGEE. CDR3 bases: TGTGCCAGCAGCGAGTATAGTTCAAACACGGGGTCTGGCTACACCTTC. The encoded protein is CASSEYSSNTGSGYTF.

In this sample, this clone turned up once. The rearrangement links TRBV10-3 to TRBJ2-1, with TRBD2 matching over 11 bases. The CDR3 length is 14 residues. The V segment lost 6 bases and the J segment 4 bases; nucleotides outside the gene matches: 2. Germline V CDR1 and CDR2: ENHRY, SYGVKD. CDR3 protein: CAIRTSGVYNEQFF. Here the CDR3 DNA reads TGTGCCATCAGGACTAGCGGGGTATACAATGAGCAGTTCTTC.

The V gene is TRBV28, the J gene TRBJ1-1, with D hard to call. The CDR3 covers 14 residues. Germline V gene data show CDR1 as MDHEN and CDR2 as SYDVKM. The germline V and J ends were trimmed by 2 bases and 5 bases, with 12 bases remaining between them. CDR3 nucleotide sequence: TGTGCCAGCAGTTTAAAGGCAGGAAGGACTGAAGCTTTCTTT. This translates into CASSLKAGRTEAFF.

The V call is TRBV12-3 or TRBV12-4, the J call TRBJ1-6; no reliable D call. V was trimmed by 7 bases and J by 10 bases, leaving 14 bases between them. CDR3 length: 13 residues. CDR3 DNA: TGTGCCAGCACCAACCGCACGGGGTCACCCCTCCACTTT. It specifies CASTNRTGSPLHF.

The chain links TRBV10-3 to TRBJ2-7; either TRBD1 or TRBD2 may supply D (5 bases each). V was clipped by 5 bases and J by 6 bases, with 8 bases between them. The CDR3 is 11 residues long. CDR1 is ENHRY and CDR2 is SYGVKD in the germline V gene. CDR3 sequence: CAISRDLEQYF. The DNA for the CDR3 is TGTGCCATCAGTAGGGACCTCGAGCAGTACTTC.